These 18 T cell receptor beta chains were sequenced from one sample in a study of blood T cell repertoires in COVID-19. Profiling relied on immunoSEQ multiplex PCR, and the TCRdb table lists in-frame clones only, not all of them. The sample records about 110,000 clones, less than 85% being singletons. Source material: peripheral blood. Every receptor here comes from a woman in her sixties or seventies with acute or convalescent COVID-19.

A few counts support this clone. The chain couples TRBV6-5 to TRBJ2-7; D unresolved. Germline V gene sequence: CDR1 MNHEY, CDR2 SVGAGI. This CDR3 is 16 amino acids long. Trimming pared 0 bases from V and 2 bases from J, leaving 14 bases between. The CDR3 DNA is TGTGCCAGCAGTTACTCGACGGGTATAGTACCCTACGAGCAGTACTTC. It translates to CASSYSTGIVPYEQYF.

V is TRBV18 and J is TRBJ1-3, with 10 bases lining up with TRBD1. Germline V gene lookup returns CDR1 KGHSH and CDR2 LQKENI. This CDR3 spans 16 amino acids. V shed 2 bases, J shed 4 bases, and the junction held 5 bases outside the gene matches. CDR3 in amino acids: CASSPGTGVSGNTIYF. The CDR3 region has the DNA TGTGCCAGCTCACCAGGGACAGGGGTGTCGGGAAACACCATATATTTT.

To note about this clone: At one end the junction does not follow the germline gene, possibly because of a read error. Other DNA sequences from this sample encode an identical CDR3 as well. V usage is TRBV19 and J usage is TRBJ2-1; 10 nucleotides match TRBD2. Germline lookup yields CDR1 LNHDA and CDR2 SQIVND (reference sequence). This CDR3 has 15 amino acids. In DNA, the CDR3 is TGTGCTAGTAGTACCGGGACTAGCGCGTACAATGAGCAGTTCTTC. This encodes CASSTGTSAYNEQFF.

This clone is medium-sized within its sample. The chain joins TRBV4-3 to TRBJ1-6, with D unresolved. This CDR3 comprises 15 residues. CDR1 LGHNA and CDR2 YSLEER come from the germline V gene. V was trimmed by 0 bases and J by 10 bases, leaving 13 bases between them. The CDR3 is CASSQEDREGSPLHF. For the CDR3, the DNA is TGCGCCAGCAGCCAAGAGGATCGAGAGGGCTCACCCCTCCACTTT.

The V call is TRBV27, the J call TRBJ2-2, with 9 bases matching TRBD1. The germline gives CDR1 MNHEY, CDR2 SMNVEV (reference sequence). Trimming cost V 6 bases and J 5 bases; bases outside gene matches: 7. The CDR3 sequence is 15 residues long. The CDR3 coding sequence is TGTGCCAGCAGCCGAAGGACAGGGGAGACCGGGGAGCTGTTTTTT. Translated, it gives CASSRRTGETGELFF.

The rearrangement links TRBV7-8 to TRBJ1-2, with D perhaps matching TRBD1 (5 bases). V lost 2 bases and J lost 6, with 7 bases in between. Germline-derived CDR1 and CDR2 are SGHVS and FQNEAQ. This CDR3 contains 12 residues. The CDR3 DNA follows: TGTGCCAGCAGCTTAAGGGGTGATGGCTACACCTTC. Its protein product is CASSLRGDGYTF.

The table lists this clone with a few counts. This sequence joins TRBV7-2 and TRBJ1-1, with D unresolved. V lost 0 bases and J lost 10, with 15 bases in between. Germline CDR1 and CDR2: SGHTA and FQGNSA. The CDR3 is 14 amino acids. The CDR3 nucleotides are TGTGCCAGCAGCTTAGCGCTAATAGGAGGGCGAGCTTTCTTT. It translates to CASSLALIGGRAFF. The whole variable domain, remainder taken from reference TRBV7-2 and TRBJ1-1, is GAGVSQSPSNKVTEKGKDVELRCDPISGHTALYWYRQSLGQGLEFLIYFQGNSAPDKSGLPSDRFSAERTGGSVSTLTIQRTQQEDSAVYLCASSLALIGGRAFFGQGTRLTVV.

This chain joins TRBV10-2 and TRBJ1-6; the D gene is possibly TRBD1 (6 bases). The CDR3 runs 16 residues. Germline V gives CDR1 WSHSY, CDR2 SAAADI. Trimming cost V 0 bases and J 4 bases, with 10 bases left between them. The CDR3 bases are TGCGCCAGCAGTGAGTCCCCGGGACATTATAATTCACCCCTCCACTTT. Translating gives CASSESPGHYNSPLHF.

V gene TRBV28 combines with J gene TRBJ1-2; D may be TRBD1 (5 bases). This CDR3 contains 13 residues. The germline gives CDR1 MDHEN, CDR2 SYDVKM. Trimming pared 7 bases from V and 2 bases from J, leaving 11 bases between. DNA for the CDR3: TGTGCCAGCAATCGACAGCGCAACTATGGCTACACCTTC. Amino acid sequence: CASNRQRNYGYTF.

The CDR3 DNA sequence: TGTGCCTGGACCCATGTCCTGCCGGGTGAGACCCAGTACTTC. Translation gives CAWTHVLPGETQYF. The chain joins TRBV30 to TRBJ2-5; D is undetermined. The CDR3 spans 14 residues. V was trimmed by 4 bases and J by 5 bases, leaving 17 bases between them. The germline gives CDR1 GTSNPN, CDR2 SVGIG (reference sequence). Drawing the rest from reference TRBV30 and TRBJ2-5, the complete variable domain is SQTIHQWPATLVQPVGSPLSLECTVEGTSNPNLYWYRQAAGRGLQLLFYSVGIGQISSEVPQNLSASRPQDRQFILSSKKLLLSDSGFYLCAWTHVLPGETQYFGPGTRLLVL.

The V gene is TRBV6-1, the J gene TRBJ1-5; 7 bases are shared with TRBD1. This CDR3 comprises 16 residues. With V trimmed by 4 bases and J by 0 bases, 6 bases remained unmatched. Per the germline V gene, CDR1 is MNHNS and CDR2 is SASEGT. The CDR3 loop is CASSVMGQYSNQPQHF. The DNA of the CDR3 is TGTGCCAGCAGTGTAATGGGACAGTATAGCAATCAGCCCCAGCATTTT.

The table lists this clone with a count of one. Other DNA variants within this sample encode the same CDR3. The rearrangement uses TRBV4-1 and TRBJ2-7, with 8 bases that match TRBD2. CDR1 MGHRA and CDR2 YSYEKL come from the germline V gene. The CDR3 runs 15 residues. The J segment lost 2 bases and the V segment lost 1 base, leaving 4 bases of the junction unmatched. The DNA of the CDR3 is TGCGCCAGCAGCCAAGGATTAGCGGGACCCTACGAGCAGTACTTC. It codes for CASSQGLAGPYEQYF.

The chain links TRBV4-1 to TRBJ2-7; 14 bases fit TRBD2. Germline V gene sequence: CDR1 MGHRA, CDR2 YSYEKL. CDR3 size: 16 residues. Unmatched junction bases numbered 3, after V lost 4 bases and J lost 1 base. This chain's CDR3 is CASSLGLAGASYEQYF. The CDR3 bases are TGCGCCAGCAGCCTGGGACTAGCGGGGGCATCCTACGAGCAGTACTTC.

The chain employs TRBV28 and TRBJ1-5, with 7 bases that match TRBD1. CDR3 length: 13 residues. CDR1 is MDHEN and CDR2 is SYDVKM in the germline V gene. Trimming removed 6 bases from V and 4 bases from J; junction bases left unmatched: 3. CDR3 region: CASSLTGNQPQHF. The CDR3, as DNA: TGTGCCAGCAGCTTGACAGGGAATCAGCCCCAGCATTTT.

The chain joins TRBV6-6 to TRBJ1-1; 9 positions agree with TRBD1. The V gene end was trimmed by 7 bases and the J gene end by 6 bases; junction bases not matched to a gene: 9. CDR1 and CDR2 from the germline V gene are MNHNY and SVGAGI (reference sequence). The CDR3 runs 14 residues. The CDR3: CASILMTGGAEAFF. The CDR3 DNA sequence: TGTGCCAGCATTCTGATGACAGGGGGAGCTGAAGCTTTCTTT.

J is TRBJ1-5 and V is TRBV6-1; D is perhaps TRBD1 (6 bases). Germline-derived CDR1 and CDR2 are MNHNS and SASEGT. The CDR3 spans 16 residues. V was trimmed by 0 bases and J by 4 bases, leaving 13 bases between them. Here the CDR3 DNA reads TGTGCCAGCAGTGAAGCGCTAGGGGGTGGGAATCAGCCCCAGCATTTT. Its protein product is CASSEALGGGNQPQHF.

The rearrangement uses TRBV10-3 and TRBJ1-2; D is unclear. Trimming removed 4 bases from V and 4 bases from J, with 19 bases in between. The CDR3 is 16 amino acids. The germline V gene encodes CDR1 ENHRY and CDR2 SYGVKD. This chain's CDR3 is CAISGTNYGGAYGYTF. The DNA of the CDR3 is TGTGCCATCAGTGGTACTAACTATGGCGGTGCCTATGGCTACACCTTC.

This sequence joins TRBV28 and TRBJ2-3; the D gene is possibly TRBD2 (6 bases). Trimming removed 5 bases at V and 1 base at J, with 19 bases between. This CDR3 has 17 residues. Germline V gene lookup returns CDR1 MDHEN and CDR2 SYDVKM. This CDR3 is CASSPAGGSPGTDTQYF. For the CDR3, the DNA is TGTGCCAGCAGTCCCGCCGGAGGGTCTCCCGGCACAGATACGCAGTATTTT.